The following is a T cell receptor (beta chain) sequence with its context. The data were obtained in a study of blood T cell repertoires in COVID-19. Study in general: From T cells, B-cell-depleted T cells, or PBMCs came the material, which was cDNA or gDNA.

Those enrolled, adults aged roughly 18 to 90 years, came from about two dozen US areas. Donors in Cohort 3 who had recovered were those with two negative PCRs, healthcare professional clearance, or resolution of their symptoms. The CDR3 consists of 11 residues. Looked up from germline, CDR1 is LNHDA and CDR2 is SQIVND (reference sequence). V lost 10 bases, J lost 4 bases, and 10 bases lay in between. Authors' methods: Researchers report that nucleated cell counts were estimated from reference gene primer amplification. Produced via immunoSEQ multiplex PCR; TCRdb's table is partial and in-frame only. For V, J and clone size, that table is used; D and trimming come from the DNA. The table includes about 330,000 clones, 92% detected once.

The sample consisted of PBMCs or T cells enriched from blood (not recorded which). The source of this sequence is a woman in her twenties or thirties who had recovered from COVID-19. The V call is TRBV19, the J call TRBJ1-1; D unclear. The chain's CDR3 is CATLGGTEAFF. In DNA form, the CDR3 reads TGTGCCACACTTGGAGGCACTGAAGCTTTCTTT.